The entry below gives a single T cell receptor beta chain sequence along with its context. The antigen it binds to is not known. One base away there is no much larger clone; base qualities are not given. TCR cDNA was synthesized by 5'RACE template switching, which introduced a universal primer site and unique molecular identifiers. Priming of cDNA synthesis was performed from both the TCR alpha and TCR beta constant segments. Two PCR steps were used to amplify libraries, with sample barcodes and sequencing adapters being added in the second step. Sequencing of libraries was performed on Illumina HiSeq 2500 (2x100 bp) or NovaSeq (2x150 bp). As for the authors' bioinformatics: Reads were demultiplexed and collapsed into UMI consensus sequences with MIGEC, and V(D)J alignment was performed with MiXCR. Vaccine-responding clonotypes were identified with edgeR using replicate PBMC samples, with FDR below 0.01 and a log2 fold change above 5 up to day 15 being required. Each bulk clonotype was labeled CD4 or CD8 based on which sequenced repertoire, CD4 or CD8, contained the clonotype at higher abundance. TCRdb's own reprocessing of the public reads used fastp at Q25 and MiXCR and kept productive beta chains. Records with the same CDR3 protein are collapsed into one entry carrying the most frequent genes and DNA. The V and J calls and clone size come from TCRdb's table, not from the authors' own analysis. The sample data list 250,000 or so distinct CDR3 sequences, and 6.7% of these were observed just once. Around 1% of the sample belongs to the ten largest clones.

Spanning cysteine to phenylalanine, the CDR3 consists of 12 amino acids. The retained sequence is limited to the CDR3, 36 bases, with the frame set at the first base. Based on the germline V gene (reference sequence), the CDR1 and CDR2 sequences are DFQATT and SNEGSKA. The trim is 3 bases for V and 7 bases for J, with a gap of 12 bases between the germline ends. These data are taken from a study of T cells after yellow fever vaccination (dated by TCRdb to about 2019). About the investigation overall: The SMART-Seq v4 Ultra Low Input RNA kit was used to prepare libraries from fractions with low cell numbers. To follow T-cell clones before and after both primary and booster YFV17D yellow fever vaccination, bulk TCR alpha and beta repertoires underwent longitudinal sequencing. Two healthy male donors, one aged 18 to 30 and one aged 30 to 40 years, were included in the cohort. Bulk PBMC replicates and cell subsets were isolated from blood drawn at multiple timepoints before and after both primary and secondary immunization. What the research found in general, with its limitations: Most clones expanded after primary vaccination were re-detected after the booster (almost 98% of CD4 and approximately 85% of CD8), suggesting broad memory maintenance. Computational filtering was needed because FACS-sorted repertoires could contain abundant contaminating clonotypes from the bulk population. Because the study included only two donors, the extent to which the findings can be generalized is limited. Compared with the primary T-cell response, the secondary T-cell response was weaker but faster, peaking on day 5 rather than day 15. A small fraction of clonotypes showed up in both the CD4 and CD8 compartments, probably as a result of convergent recombination.

The treatment or condition tag for this specimen amounts to: live attenuated yellow fever vaccine strain. PBMCs were isolated from peripheral blood using a standard Ficoll-Paque protocol. CD4 and CD8 T-cell fractions were isolated with Dynabeads CD4 and CD8 positive selection kits. TriZol was used to extract RNA from bulk PBMCs, from CD4 and CD8 fractions, and from dextramer-positive and dextramer-negative fractions. This sequence was found in a man aged 25 to 40 who received the YFV17D yellow fever vaccine. The sample here was CD4+ T cells sorted from PBMCs, taken on the day of the yellow fever booster vaccination. The V gene is TRBV20-1 and the J gene is TRBJ1-2; the D gene is perhaps TRBD1, from 5 matching bases. The nucleotides are TGCAGTGCTAGTTTGGCCAGGGCTGGCTACACCTTC. It is translated as CSASLARAGYTF.